The rows below give T cell receptor beta chains drawn from one sample of a study of shared clonotypes between healthy human individuals. Produced via immunoSEQ multiplex PCR; TCRdb's table is partial and in-frame only. Of around 440,000 clones listed, over 60% are singletons. Sequencing input: PBMCs. These receptors came from a woman aged 40 to 55 in good health. Some clones in this sample may be carry-over from other donors' samples. Each CDR3 is given with its conserved first and last residue.

j_call: TRBJ2-3; v_call: TRBV6-5; cdr3_aa: CASSSKREGRIDTQYF
j_call: TRBJ2-7; v_call: TRBV4-1; cdr3_aa: CASSQADRGSYEQYF
j_call: TRBJ2-7; v_call: TRBV2; cdr3_aa: CASSEGLLAGGEQYF
j_call: TRBJ2-3; v_call: TRBV7-2; cdr3_aa: CASSHGTTDTQYF
j_call: TRBJ1-2; v_call: TRBV9; cdr3_aa: CASSVGEGYYGYTF
j_call: TRBJ2-2; v_call: TRBV7-3; cdr3_aa: CASSATGGWELFF
j_call: TRBJ1-2; v_call: TRBV28; cdr3_aa: CATGQLTNYGYTF
j_call: TRBJ2-7; v_call: TRBV11-1; cdr3_aa: CASSWGDRSYEQYF
j_call: TRBJ1-1; v_call: TRBV7-9; cdr3_aa: CASSLGGRNTEAFF
j_call: TRBJ2-7; v_call: TRBV19; cdr3_aa: CASSTPGTGVEQYF
j_call: TRBJ1-4; v_call: TRBV9; cdr3_aa: CASSEGRTTNEKLFF
j_call: TRBJ2-3; v_call: TRBV6-5; cdr3_aa: CASSYKRGYGTDTQYF
j_call: TRBJ2-5; v_call: TRBV30; cdr3_aa: CAWSGLQETQYF
j_call: TRBJ2-3; v_call: TRBV7-2; cdr3_aa: CASSQRQPTDTQYF
j_call: TRBJ2-1; v_call: TRBV29-1; cdr3_aa: CSVEDPGRIYNEQFF
j_call: TRBJ2-1; v_call: TRBV4-2; cdr3_aa: CASSQDSAGPYNEQFF
j_call: TRBJ2-7; v_call: TRBV27; cdr3_aa: CASSPFPTSTYEQYF
j_call: TRBJ2-2; v_call: TRBV28; cdr3_aa: CASSLLMGAGTGELFF
j_call: TRBJ1-5; v_call: TRBV6-6; cdr3_aa: CASKVTTDNGAQHF
j_call: TRBJ2-7; v_call: TRBV28; cdr3_aa: CASTMGGYEQYF
j_call: TRBJ2-3; v_call: TRBV27; cdr3_aa: CASSPYTGGPQYF
j_call: TRBJ1-1; v_call: TRBV11-2; cdr3_aa: CASSLGSMNTEAFF
j_call: TRBJ2-1; v_call: TRBV4-1; cdr3_aa: CASSQVPFGNEQFF
j_call: TRBJ2-1; v_call: TRBV5-4; cdr3_aa: CASSLGDRNEQFF
j_call: TRBJ1-5; v_call: TRBV19; cdr3_aa: CASSIVGTADQPQHF
j_call: TRBJ2-1; v_call: TRBV5-1; cdr3_aa: CASSWSSGQGVGNEQFF
j_call: TRBJ1-3; v_call: TRBV7-9; cdr3_aa: CASSQTPSNAGNTIYF
j_call: TRBJ2-2; v_call: TRBV28; cdr3_aa: CASEYANTGELFF
j_call: TRBJ2-1; v_call: TRBV28; cdr3_aa: CASSLGLAVWNEQFF
j_call: TRBJ1-5; v_call: TRBV28; cdr3_aa: CASSNSGGTRQPQHF
j_call: TRBJ2-2; v_call: TRBV5-1; cdr3_aa: CASSSGTGTGELFF
j_call: TRBJ2-5; v_call: TRBV30; cdr3_aa: CAWSVGGFETQYF
j_call: TRBJ1-4; v_call: TRBV28; cdr3_aa: CASSSHNEKLFF
j_call: TRBJ2-7; v_call: TRBV10-2; cdr3_aa: CASSAWTSGRVNEQYF
j_call: TRBJ1-2; v_call: TRBV5-4; cdr3_aa: CASSSTGFYGYTF
j_call: TRBJ2-3; v_call: TRBV6-4; cdr3_aa: CASSDSGGKGTDTQYF
j_call: TRBJ2-7; v_call: TRBV20-1; cdr3_aa: CSVGQGYEQYF
j_call: TRBJ1-2; v_call: TRBV9; cdr3_aa: CASSPRLSGSFPDYGYTF
j_call: TRBJ1-5; v_call: TRBV4-2; cdr3_aa: CASSQDETGYQPQHF
j_call: TRBJ1-5; v_call: TRBV6-5; cdr3_aa: CASSYSSTGNQPQHF